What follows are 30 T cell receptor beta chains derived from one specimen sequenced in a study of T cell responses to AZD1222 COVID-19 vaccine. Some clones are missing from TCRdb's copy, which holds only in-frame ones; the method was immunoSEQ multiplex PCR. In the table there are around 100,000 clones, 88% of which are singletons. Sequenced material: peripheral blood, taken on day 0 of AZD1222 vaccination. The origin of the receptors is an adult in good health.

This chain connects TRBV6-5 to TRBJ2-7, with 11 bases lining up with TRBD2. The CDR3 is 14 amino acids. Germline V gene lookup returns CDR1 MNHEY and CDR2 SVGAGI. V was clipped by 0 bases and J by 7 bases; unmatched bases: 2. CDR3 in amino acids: CASSYSPSGREQYF. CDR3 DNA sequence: TGTGCCAGCAGTTACTCGCCTAGCGGGAGGGAGCAGTACTTC.

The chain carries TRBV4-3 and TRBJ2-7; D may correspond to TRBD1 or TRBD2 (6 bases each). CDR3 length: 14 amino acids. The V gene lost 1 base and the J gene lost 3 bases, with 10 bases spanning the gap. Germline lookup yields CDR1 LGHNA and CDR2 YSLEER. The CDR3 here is CASSQVGGRYEQYF. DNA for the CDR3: TGCGCCAGCAGCCAAGTCGGGGGCCGCTACGAGCAGTACTTC.

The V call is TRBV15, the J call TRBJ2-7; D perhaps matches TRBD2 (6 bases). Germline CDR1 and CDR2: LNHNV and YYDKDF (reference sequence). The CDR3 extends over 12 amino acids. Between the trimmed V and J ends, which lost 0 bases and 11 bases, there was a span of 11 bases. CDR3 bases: TGTGCCACCAGCAGAGAGACTAGTGTGGAGTACTTC. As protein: CATSRETSVEYF.

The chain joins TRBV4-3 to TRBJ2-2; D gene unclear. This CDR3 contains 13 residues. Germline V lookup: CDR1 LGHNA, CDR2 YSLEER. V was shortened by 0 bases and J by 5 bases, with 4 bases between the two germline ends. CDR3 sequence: CASSQDFTGELFF. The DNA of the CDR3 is TGCGCCAGCAGCCAAGATTTTACCGGGGAGCTGTTTTTT.

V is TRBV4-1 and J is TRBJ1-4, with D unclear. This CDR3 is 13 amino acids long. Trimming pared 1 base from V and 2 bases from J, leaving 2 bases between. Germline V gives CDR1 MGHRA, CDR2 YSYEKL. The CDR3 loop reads CASSQVTNEKLFF. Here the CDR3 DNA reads TGCGCCAGCAGCCAAGTTACTAATGAAAAACTGTTTTTT.

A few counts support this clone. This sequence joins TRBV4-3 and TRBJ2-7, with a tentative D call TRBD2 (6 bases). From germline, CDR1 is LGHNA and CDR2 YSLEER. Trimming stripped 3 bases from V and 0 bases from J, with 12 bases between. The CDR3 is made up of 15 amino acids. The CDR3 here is CASSQRAGFSYEQYF. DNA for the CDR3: TGCGCCAGCAGCCAGAGAGCGGGCTTCTCCTACGAGCAGTACTTC.

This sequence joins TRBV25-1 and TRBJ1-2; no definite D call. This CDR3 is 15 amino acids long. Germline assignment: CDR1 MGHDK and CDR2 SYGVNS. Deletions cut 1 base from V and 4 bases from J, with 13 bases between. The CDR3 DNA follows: TGTGCCAGCAGTGAATTCTTCGAGACTGGCTATGGCTACACCTTC. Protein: CASSEFFETGYGYTF.

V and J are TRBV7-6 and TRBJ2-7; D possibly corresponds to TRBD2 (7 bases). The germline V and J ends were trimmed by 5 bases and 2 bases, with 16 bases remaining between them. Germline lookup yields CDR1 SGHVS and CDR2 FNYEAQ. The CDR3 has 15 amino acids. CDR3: CASSRVRGGAYEQYF. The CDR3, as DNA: TGTGCCAGCAGCCGGGTGAGGGGGGGTGCCTACGAGCAGTACTTC.

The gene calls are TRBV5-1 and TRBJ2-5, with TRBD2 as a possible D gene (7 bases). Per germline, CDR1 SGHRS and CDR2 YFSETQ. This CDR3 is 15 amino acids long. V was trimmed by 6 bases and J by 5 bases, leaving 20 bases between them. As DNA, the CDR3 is TGCGCCAGCACCCCTGGGGGGGGCGGCCGGGAGACCCAGTACTTC. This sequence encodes CASTPGGGGRETQYF.

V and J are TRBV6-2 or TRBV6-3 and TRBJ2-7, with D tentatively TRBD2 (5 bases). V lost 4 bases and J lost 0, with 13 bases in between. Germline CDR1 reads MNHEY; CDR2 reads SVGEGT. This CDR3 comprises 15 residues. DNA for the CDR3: TGTGCCAGCAGTTGGAGGCTAGAGTCCTCCTACGAGCAGTACTTC. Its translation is CASSWRLESSYEQYF.

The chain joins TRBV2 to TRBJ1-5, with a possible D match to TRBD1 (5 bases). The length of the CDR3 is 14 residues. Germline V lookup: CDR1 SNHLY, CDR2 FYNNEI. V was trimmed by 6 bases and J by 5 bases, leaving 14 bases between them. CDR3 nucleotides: TGTGCCAGCAGCGTTACAGAGACAGATCAGCCCCAGCATTTT. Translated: CASSVTETDQPQHF.

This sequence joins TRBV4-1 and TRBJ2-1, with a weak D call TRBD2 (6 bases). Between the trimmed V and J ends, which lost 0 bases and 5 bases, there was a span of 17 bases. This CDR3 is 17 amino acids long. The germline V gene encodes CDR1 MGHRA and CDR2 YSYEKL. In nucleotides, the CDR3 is TGCGCCAGCAGCCAAGATCAAGGTAGCGGCCGGCACAATGAGCAGTTCTTC. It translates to CASSQDQGSGRHNEQFF.

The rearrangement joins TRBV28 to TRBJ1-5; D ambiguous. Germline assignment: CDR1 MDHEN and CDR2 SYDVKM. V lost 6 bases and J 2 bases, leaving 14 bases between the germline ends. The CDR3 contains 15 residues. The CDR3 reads CASRGQEEGNQPQHF. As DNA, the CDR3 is TGTGCCAGCAGGGGCCAAGAGGAGGGCAATCAGCCCCAGCATTTT.

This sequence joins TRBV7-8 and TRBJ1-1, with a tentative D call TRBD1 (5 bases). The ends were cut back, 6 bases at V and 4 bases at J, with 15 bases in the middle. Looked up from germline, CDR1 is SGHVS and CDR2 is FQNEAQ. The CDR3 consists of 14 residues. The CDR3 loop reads CASSTGPGGTEAFF. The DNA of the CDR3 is TGTGCCAGCAGTACGGGACCCGGAGGCACTGAAGCTTTCTTT.

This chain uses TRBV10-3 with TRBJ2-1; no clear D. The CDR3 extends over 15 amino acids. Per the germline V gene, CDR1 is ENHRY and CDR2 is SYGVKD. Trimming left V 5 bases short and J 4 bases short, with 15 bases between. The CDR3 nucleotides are TGTGCCATCAGTACCCTGTCGGGTAATTACAATGAGCAGTTCTTC. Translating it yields CAISTLSGNYNEQFF.

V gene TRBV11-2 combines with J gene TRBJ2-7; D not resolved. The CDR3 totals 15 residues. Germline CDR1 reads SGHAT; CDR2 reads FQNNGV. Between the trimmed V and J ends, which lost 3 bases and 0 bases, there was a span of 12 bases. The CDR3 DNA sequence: TGTGCCAGCAGCTTGGCGCAGACGAGCTCCTACGAGCAGTACTTC. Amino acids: CASSLAQTSSYEQYF.

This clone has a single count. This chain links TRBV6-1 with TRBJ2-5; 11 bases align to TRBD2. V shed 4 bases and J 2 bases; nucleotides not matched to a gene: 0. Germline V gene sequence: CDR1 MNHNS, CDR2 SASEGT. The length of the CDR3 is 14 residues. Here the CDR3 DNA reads TGTGCCAGCAGTGTAGCGGGAGGGCAAGAGACCCAGTACTTC. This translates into CASSVAGGQETQYF.

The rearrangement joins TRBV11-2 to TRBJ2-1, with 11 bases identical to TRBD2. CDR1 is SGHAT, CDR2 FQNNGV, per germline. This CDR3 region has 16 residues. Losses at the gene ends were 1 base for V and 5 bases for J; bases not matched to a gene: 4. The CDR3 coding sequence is TGTGCCAGCAGCTTAGTAGGGACTAGCGGAAACAATGAGCAGTTCTTC. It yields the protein CASSLVGTSGNNEQFF. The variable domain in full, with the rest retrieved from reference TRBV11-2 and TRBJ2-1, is EAGVAQSPRYKIIEKRQSVAFWCNPISGHATLYWYQQILGQGPKLLIQFQNNGVVDDSQLPKDRFSAERLKGVDSTLKIQPAKLEDSAVYLCASSLVGTSGNNEQFFGPGTRLTVL.

The CDR3 here is CASRLVRGTLIAKNIQYF. In DNA form, the CDR3 reads TGTGCAAGTCGCTTAGTAAGAGGGACCTTAATAGCCAAAAACATTCAGTACTTC. V gene TRBV12-2 combines with J gene TRBJ2-4. TRBV12-2 is described as a pseudogene. The CDR3 consists of 18 residues.

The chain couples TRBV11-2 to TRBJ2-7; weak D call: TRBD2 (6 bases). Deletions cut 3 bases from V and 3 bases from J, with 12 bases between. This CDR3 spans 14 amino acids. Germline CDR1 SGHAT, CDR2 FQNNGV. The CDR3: CASSFTGLLYEQYF. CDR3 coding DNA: TGTGCCAGCAGCTTCACGGGACTCCTCTACGAGCAGTACTTC. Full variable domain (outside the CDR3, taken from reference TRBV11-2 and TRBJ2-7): EAGVAQSPRYKIIEKRQSVAFWCNPISGHATLYWYQQILGQGPKLLIQFQNNGVVDDSQLPKDRFSAERLKGVDSTLKIQPAKLEDSAVYLCASSFTGLLYEQYFGPGTRLTVT.

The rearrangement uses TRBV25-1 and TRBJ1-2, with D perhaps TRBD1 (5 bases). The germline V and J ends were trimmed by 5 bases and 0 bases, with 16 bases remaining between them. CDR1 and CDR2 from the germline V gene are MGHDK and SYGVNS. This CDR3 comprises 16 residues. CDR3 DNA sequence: TGTGCCAGCAGTCCCCAGGGTTTCGATACTAACTATGGCTACACCTTC. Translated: CASSPQGFDTNYGYTF.

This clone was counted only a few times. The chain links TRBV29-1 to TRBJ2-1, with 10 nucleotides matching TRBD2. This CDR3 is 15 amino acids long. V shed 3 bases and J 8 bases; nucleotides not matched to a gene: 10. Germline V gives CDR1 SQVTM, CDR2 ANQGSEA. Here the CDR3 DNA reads TGCAGCGTTGAGAGAGGGGCTAGCGGGAGTTATGAGCAGTTCTTC. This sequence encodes CSVERGASGSYEQFF.

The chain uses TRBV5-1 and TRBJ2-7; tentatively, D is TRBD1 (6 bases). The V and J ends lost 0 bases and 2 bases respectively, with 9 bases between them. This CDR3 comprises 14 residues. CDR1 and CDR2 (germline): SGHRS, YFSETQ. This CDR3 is CASSLATGTYEQYF. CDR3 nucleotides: TGCGCCAGCAGCTTGGCGACAGGAACCTACGAGCAGTACTTC.

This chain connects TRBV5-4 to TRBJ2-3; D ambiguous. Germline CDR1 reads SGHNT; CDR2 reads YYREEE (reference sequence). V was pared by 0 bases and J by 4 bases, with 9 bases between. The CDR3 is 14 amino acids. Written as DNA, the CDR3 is TGTGCCAGCAGCTTGGTTGGCTCCCCAGATACGCAGTATTTT. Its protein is CASSLVGSPDTQYF.

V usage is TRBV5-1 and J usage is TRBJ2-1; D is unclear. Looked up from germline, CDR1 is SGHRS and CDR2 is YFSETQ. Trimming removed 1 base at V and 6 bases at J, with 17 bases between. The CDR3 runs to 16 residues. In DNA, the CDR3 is TGCGCCAGCAGCTTGTCCGGGCAAAGTCCTTCCAATGAGCAGTTCTTC. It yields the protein CASSLSGQSPSNEQFF.

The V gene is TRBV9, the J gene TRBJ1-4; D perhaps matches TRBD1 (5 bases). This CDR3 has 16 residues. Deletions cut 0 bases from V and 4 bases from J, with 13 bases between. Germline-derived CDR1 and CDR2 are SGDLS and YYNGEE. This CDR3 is CASSVGGGGINEKLFF. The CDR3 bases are TGTGCCAGCAGCGTAGGGGGCGGCGGCATTAATGAAAAACTGTTTTTT.

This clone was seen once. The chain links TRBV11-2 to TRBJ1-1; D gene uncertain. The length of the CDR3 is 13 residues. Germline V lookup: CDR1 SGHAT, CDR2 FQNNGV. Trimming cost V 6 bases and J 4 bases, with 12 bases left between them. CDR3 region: CASSFNRGTEAFF. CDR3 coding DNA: TGTGCCAGCAGTTTTAACCGTGGCACTGAAGCTTTCTTT.

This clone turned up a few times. The CDR3 DNA follows: TGTGCCAGCAGCCCGTTAGACAGGGTTGGGACCTACGAGCAGTACTTC. It codes for CASSPLDRVGTYEQYF. The V call is TRBV11-2, the J call TRBJ2-7; the match to TRBD1 covers 7 bases. V lost 5 bases to trimming and J lost 2 bases; unmatched junction nucleotides: 12. CDR3 size: 16 residues. Germline V lookup: CDR1 SGHAT, CDR2 FQNNGV.

CDR3 coding DNA: TGTGCCAGCTCCCGGGACAAGAGCTCCTACGAGCAGTACTTC. Protein: CASSRDKSSYEQYF. The chain employs TRBV9 and TRBJ2-7, with D possibly matching TRBD1 (6 bases). Germline V gene sequence: CDR1 SGDLS, CDR2 YYNGEE. This CDR3 is 14 amino acids long. Trimming shortened V by 7 bases and J by 0 bases, and 14 bases separated the two germline ends. Supplemented by reference TRBV9 and TRBJ2-7, the full variable domain reads DSGVTQTPKHLITATGQRVTLRCSPRSGDLSVYWYQQSLDQGLQFLIQYYNGEERAKGNILERFSAQQFPDLHSELNLSSLELGDSALYFCASSRDKSSYEQYFGPGTRLTVT.

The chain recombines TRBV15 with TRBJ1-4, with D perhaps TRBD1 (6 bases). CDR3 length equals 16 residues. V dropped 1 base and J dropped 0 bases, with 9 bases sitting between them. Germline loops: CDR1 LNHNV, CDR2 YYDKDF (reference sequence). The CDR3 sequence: CATSRGKGATNEKLFF. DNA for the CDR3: TGTGCCACCAGCAGAGGGAAGGGGGCAACTAATGAAAAACTGTTTTTT.